This T cell receptor (beta chain) was recovered during a study of cytomegalovirus exposure and HLA in healthy donors. The count of this clone is one. Germline assignment: CDR1 SGHTA and CDR2 FQGNSA. There are 15 residues in the CDR3. V lost 4 bases, J lost 0 bases, and 13 bases lay in between. With 60 Vbeta and 13 Jbeta primers, the PCR was carried out. Using immunoSEQ multiplex PCR, the repertoire was profiled, and TCRdb retains in-frame clones only, with some absent. Of under 200,000 clones listed, around 80% are singletons. Sequencing was performed on PBMCs. The chain uses TRBV7-2 and TRBJ2-7; D is perhaps TRBD1 (6 bases). The receptor was isolated from a man aged 18 to 30 in good health and CMV-seronegative. CDR3 DNA: TGTGCCAGCAGCTCTCCACCAGGGGCCTCCTACGAGCAGTACTTC. Amino acid sequence: CASSSPPGASYEQYF.